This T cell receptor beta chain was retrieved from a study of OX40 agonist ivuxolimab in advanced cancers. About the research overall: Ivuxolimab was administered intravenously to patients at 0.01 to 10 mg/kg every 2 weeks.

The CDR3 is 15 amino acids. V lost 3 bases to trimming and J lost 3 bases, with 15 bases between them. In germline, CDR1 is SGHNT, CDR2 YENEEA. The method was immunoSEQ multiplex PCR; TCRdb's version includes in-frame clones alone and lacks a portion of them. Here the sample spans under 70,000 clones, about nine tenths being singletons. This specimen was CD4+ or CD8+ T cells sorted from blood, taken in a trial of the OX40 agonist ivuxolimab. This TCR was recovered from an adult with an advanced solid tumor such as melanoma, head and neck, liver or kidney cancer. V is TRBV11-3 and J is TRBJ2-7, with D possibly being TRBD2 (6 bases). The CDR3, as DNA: TGTGCCAGCAGCTTGCGGGGCGATTCTAACTACGAGCAGTACTTC. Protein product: CASSLRGDSNYEQYF.